This is a list of T cell receptor beta chains from one sample in a study of T cell responses to AZD1222 COVID-19 vaccine. Here immunoSEQ multiplex PCR was the method, and the copy in TCRdb shows in-frame clones only, minus some. This table has some 130,000 clones, about 94% appearing once. The specimen comprised peripheral blood, sampled on day 0 of AZD1222 vaccination. These receptors all come from an adult in good health. Both conserved end residues are part of each CDR3. Each record gives: J gene, V gene, CDR3 protein.

TRBJ2-7	TRBV18	CASSLSTGNEQYF
TRBJ2-7	TRBV27	CASSLLAGAGGEQYF
TRBJ2-2	TRBV12-3/TRBV12-4	CASSRVPGELFF
TRBJ2-7	TRBV5-6	CASSLERGFYEQYF
TRBJ1-6	TRBV7-2	CASSFDPGKNSPLHF
TRBJ1-2	TRBV2	CASILSPGQGNYGYTF
TRBJ2-1	TRBV13	CASSLVGREGHEQFF
TRBJ2-7	TRBV19	CASSNEHGRREYEQYF
TRBJ2-7	TRBV15	CATSRGRGGTRGYEQYF
TRBJ2-7	TRBV18	CASSKPGTAFYEQYF
TRBJ1-2	TRBV28	CASSPPGESRGYTF
TRBJ1-1	TRBV19	CASRVQVWPMNTEAFF
TRBJ1-4	TRBV19	CASRGPWPPDEKLFF
TRBJ1-1	TRBV28	CASSPISGGRTEAFF
TRBJ2-7	TRBV7-9	CASSPRTGRHEQYF
TRBJ2-1	TRBV12-3/TRBV12-4	CASRDYSYNEQFF
TRBJ1-2	TRBV28	CASSFSRRREGDSGYTF
TRBJ2-2	TRBV20-1	CSASPPGISPGELFF
TRBJ2-1	TRBV5-4	CASSLGGGSGEQFF
TRBJ2-7	TRBV3-1/TRBV3-2	CASSHLDGYEQYF
TRBJ2-6	TRBV2	CASSEAQGSPGANVLTF
TRBJ2-5	TRBV6-5	CASSYRRTGGRETQYF
TRBJ2-5	TRBV14	CASSLVLGPWEETQYF
TRBJ1-5	TRBV23-1	CASSLPGQGAVESNQPQHF
TRBJ2-1	TRBV4-3	CASSRRQGSSYNEQFF
TRBJ2-5	TRBV7-2	CASSLRFGETQYF
TRBJ2-5	TRBV29-1	CSVETVETQYF
TRBJ1-4	TRBV5-1	CASSLGQTEKLFF
TRBJ1-2	TRBV7-6	CASSARQGTYGYTF
TRBJ2-2	TRBV6-5	CASTLGGPGELFF
TRBJ2-7	TRBV3-1/TRBV3-2	CASSQVIPPREQYF
TRBJ1-1	TRBV10-2	CASRGTGRAFF
TRBJ2-3	TRBV15	CATSRDRAGGRTDTQYF
TRBJ2-4	TRBV28	CASSLSGRYENIQYF
TRBJ2-1	TRBV27	CASSPTSGRGYEQFF
TRBJ2-3	TRBV28	CASSLGHKGATQYF
TRBJ1-2	TRBV7-2	CASSLQGQINGYTF